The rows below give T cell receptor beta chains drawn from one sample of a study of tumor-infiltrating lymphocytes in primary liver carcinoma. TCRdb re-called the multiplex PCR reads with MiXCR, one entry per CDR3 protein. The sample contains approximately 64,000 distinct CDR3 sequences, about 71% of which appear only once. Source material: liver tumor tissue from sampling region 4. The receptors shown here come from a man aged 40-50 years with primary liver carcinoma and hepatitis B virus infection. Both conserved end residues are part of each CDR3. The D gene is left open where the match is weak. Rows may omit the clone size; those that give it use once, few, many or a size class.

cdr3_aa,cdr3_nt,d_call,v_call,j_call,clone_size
CASSLFLSVLGNTVAFF,TGTGCCAGCAGTTTATTCCTCTCGGTTTTAGGGAACACTGTAGCTTTCTTT,.,TRBV28,TRBJ1-1,.
CTSSQSTAAGEEIQYF,TGTACCAGCAGTCAATCGACGGCAGCGGGCGAAGAGATCCAGTACTTC,.,TRBV6-2/TRBV6-3,TRBJ2-5,.
CASNQGTGELFF,TGCGCCAGCAACCAGGGTACGGGGGAGCTGTTTTTT,.,TRBV10-1,TRBJ2-2,.
CASSSRTGALFF,TGTGCAAGCAGTTCGCGGACCGGGGCGCTGTTTTTT,.,TRBV12-3/TRBV12-4,TRBJ2-2,.
CAGSESRAVSYEQYF,TGTGCCGGCAGTGAGAGCAGGGCGGTCTCCTACGAGCAATACTTC,.,TRBV2,TRBJ2-7,.
CASSTGGYTGDLFF,TGCGCCAGCAGCACAGGGGGTTACACCGGGGACTTGTTTTTT,TRBD1,TRBV4-2,TRBJ2-2,.
CASSPGPGNHNEQSF,TGTGCCAGCAGCCCTGGGCCAGGGAACCACAATGAGCAGTCCTTC,.,TRBV4-2,TRBJ2-1,few
CASSRYRVDGYTF,TGTGCCAGTAGCCGGTACAGGGTGGATGGCTACACCTTC,.,TRBV7-9,TRBJ1-2,.
CSVGVPRSYNEQFF,TGCAGCGTCGGGGTTCCGAGATCCTACAATGAGCAGTTCTTC,.,TRBV29-1,TRBJ2-1,.
CSVGRGRSEKVFF,TGCAGCGTTGGCCGGGGGCGGAGTGAAAAAGTGTTTTTT,.,TRBV29-1,TRBJ1-4,few
CASSLSTGTNEQIF,TGTGCCAGCAGCTTAAGTACTGGCACCAATGAGCAGATCTTC,.,TRBV11-1,TRBJ2-1,.
CVSTDQVSSGSSDTQYF,TGTGTTAGCACCGACCAGGTTTCTAGCGGGAGCTCAGATACGCAGTATTTT,TRBD2,TRBV11-2,TRBJ2-3,.
CDSRSTGYGGQFF,TGTGACAGCAGGTCTACAGGGTACGGTGGGCAGTTCTTC,.,TRBV6-2/TRBV6-3,TRBJ2-1,.
CASSPSRRLMNTEAFF,TGTGCCAGCAGCCCATCCAGGAGGTTGATGAACACAGAAGCTTTCTTT,.,TRBV11-2,TRBJ1-1,once
CASSLRPYEQYF,TGCGCCAGCAGCTTGAGACCCTACGAGCAGTACTTC,.,TRBV5-1,TRBJ2-7,many
CTSSQKGGVQWTEAFF,TGTACCAGCAGCCAAAAAGGGGGCGTACAGTGGACTGAAGCTTTCTTT,TRBD1,TRBV4-1,TRBJ1-1,.
CGAHTGRACEQYF,TGCGGCGCCCACACAGGGCGAGCCTGCGAGCAGTACTTC,.,TRBV29-1,TRBJ2-7,.
CVSSQAGAGRNCGYTF,TGCGTCAGCAGCCAGGCAGGGGCAGGGAGGAACTGTGGCTACACCTTC,.,TRBV4-3,TRBJ1-2,.
CANISTGTSENYEQYF,TGTGCCAACATCTCTACGGGGACTAGCGAGAACTACGAGCAGTACTTC,TRBD2,TRBV6-1,TRBJ2-7,.
CASSENLMGAAVGETQYF,TGTGCCAGCAGTGAAAATTTAATGGGGGCGGCCGTTGGAGAGACCCAGTACTTC,.,TRBV6-1,TRBJ2-5,many
CANSYGLADDTDSQYF,TGTGCCAACAGCTACGGACTAGCGGACGACACAGATTCGCAGTATTTT,TRBD2,TRBV7-8,TRBJ2-3,.
CTSGQLGNSPLHF,TGTACCAGCGGCCAGCTGGGGAATTCACCCCTCCACTTT,.,TRBV6-5,TRBJ1-6,.
CASRGSSNTEALF,TGTGCCAGCAGGGGATCCTCGAACACTGAAGCTTTATTT,.,TRBV25-1,TRBJ1-1,.
CASNYSVGRQPQHF,TGTGCCAGTAATTACTCGGTAGGACGACAGCCCCAACATTTT,.,TRBV6-2/TRBV6-3,TRBJ1-5,.
CASSYKDSSSYEQYF,TGTGCCAGCAGTTACAAGGACAGCAGCTCCTACGAGCAGTACTTC,.,TRBV6-5,TRBJ2-7,.
CTGSQEPPGQGYEQYF,TGCACCGGCAGCCAAGAACCACCGGGACAGGGCTACGAGCAGTACTTC,TRBD1,TRBV4-1,TRBJ2-7,.
CASSGQGMNFGYTF,TGCGCCAGCAGTGGGCAGGGGATGAACTTTGGCTACACCTTC,.,TRBV10-2,TRBJ1-2,.
CAWRPGLSPIYGYTF,TGTGCCTGGAGACCGGGCCTCAGCCCTATCTATGGCTACACCTTC,.,TRBV30,TRBJ1-2,.
CAISGTGGDGYTF,TGTGCCATCAGTGGAACAGGGGGAGATGGCTACACCTTC,TRBD1,TRBV10-3,TRBJ1-2,many
CASSLARGFAQGIDYEQHF,.,.,TRBV12-3/TRBV12-4,TRBJ2-7,.
CAISEGNSATQYF,TGTGCCATCAGTGAGGGTAACTCGGCGACCCAGTACTTC,.,TRBV10-3,TRBJ2-5,.
CASSTDRGRLNTEVFF,TGTGCCAGCAGCACCGACAGGGGGCGATTAAACACTGAAGTTTTCTTT,TRBD1,TRBV5-4,TRBJ1-1,.
CASSTTNTIYF,TGTGCCAGCAGTACTACAAACACCATATATTTT,.,TRBV12-3/TRBV12-4,TRBJ1-3,many
CASSQSLAESLYEQYF,TGCGCCAGCAGTCAATCCCTAGCGGAGTCACTTTATGAGCAGTACTTC,TRBD2,TRBV4-1,TRBJ2-7,.
CSMTSSSYEQYF,TGCAGCATGACCTCATCCTCCTACGAGCAGTACTTC,.,TRBV29-1,TRBJ2-7,.
CASSSGQGARYGYTF,TGTGCCAGCAGTTCCGGACAGGGGGCTAGGTATGGCTACACCTTC,TRBD1,TRBV28,TRBJ1-2,.
CAGSVRLGDGYYEQYF,TGTGCCGGCAGTGTGCGTCTAGGTGACGGGTACTACGAGCAGTACTTC,.,TRBV6-1,TRBJ2-7,.
CASSLDPVSSYNEQFF,TGTGCCAGTAGCTTAGATCCGGTGAGCTCCTACAATGAGCAGTTCTTC,.,TRBV11-2,TRBJ2-1,.
CASSGTTRGRMETQYF,TGTGCCAGCAGTGGAACCACAAGGGGGAGGATGGAGACCCAGTACTTC,.,TRBV5-4,TRBJ2-5,.
CASSLVLQGWAGELFF,TGTGCCAGCAGCTTAGTTCTTCAGGGTTGGGCCGGGGAACTGTTTTTT,.,TRBV7-9,TRBJ2-2,.
CASCYRRPNTDTQYF,TGTGCCAGCTGTTACCGTCGGCCCAACACAGATACGCAGTATTTT,.,TRBV6-5,TRBJ2-3,.
CSAVGGPMNTEAFF,TGCAGCGCGGTAGGGGGTCCCATGAACACTGAAGCTTTCTTT,.,TRBV29-1,TRBJ1-1,many
CASSKGTSGSLRLETQHF,TGTGCCAGCAGTAAGGGGACTAGCGGGAGCCTTCGGCTGGAGACCCAGCACTTC,TRBD2,TRBV12-3/TRBV12-4,TRBJ2-5,.
CASSLEHSDDEQFF,TGTGCTAGCAGCCTAGAGCACAGCGACGATGAGCAGTTCTTC,.,TRBV4-2,TRBJ2-1,.
CASGLSELASQYF,TGTGCCAGCGGCTTAAGTGAGTTAGCGTCGCAGTACTTC,.,TRBV11-2,TRBJ2-7,.
CACSLALDNLETQYF,TGTGCCTGCAGCTTAGCCTTAGATAATCTGGAGACCCAGTACTTC,.,TRBV7-9,TRBJ2-5,.
CASSLAGGVTGELFF,TGCGCCAGCAGTCTAGCGGGAGGTGTCACCGGGGAGCTGTTTTTT,TRBD2,TRBV4-1,TRBJ2-2,.
CASSQGGTSGSVPYRQYF,TGCGCCAGCAGCCAAGGGGGGACTAGCGGGAGTGTCCCGTACAGGCAGTACTTC,TRBD2,TRBV4-1,TRBJ2-7,.
CTIKRRDTGELFF,TGTACCATCAAGCGTAGAGACACTGGGGAGCTGTTTTTT,.,TRBV10-3,TRBJ2-2,.
CASSQEAAPHTDTQYF,TGTGCCAGTAGCCAAGAGGCAGCGCCTCACACAGATACGCAGTATTTT,.,TRBV4-2,TRBJ2-3,once
CISRLGGLGLFF,TGTATCAGCAGATTAGGTGGTCTTGGGCTGTTCTTC,.,TRBV11-2,TRBJ2-1,.
CASSLEGGYYKQYF,TGCGCCAGCAGCTTAGAGGGCGGGTACTACAAGCAGTACTTC,.,TRBV7-9,TRBJ2-7,.
CASTQNPQGRAFF,TGTGCCAGCACCCAGAACCCACAGGGGAGGGCCTTCTTT,TRBD1,TRBV6-5,TRBJ1-1,.